The source of this T cell receptor (beta chain) is a study of cytomegalovirus exposure and HLA in healthy donors. V was pared by 7 bases and J by 1 base, with 9 bases between. The CDR3 runs 13 residues. The germline V gene encodes CDR1 SGHAT and CDR2 FQNNGV. PCR primers comprised 60 Vbeta and 13 Jbeta primers. Generated by immunoSEQ multiplex PCR, the TCRdb table keeps only in-frame clones and is missing some. The profile covers 80,000 or so clones, with about 70% appearing a single time and roughly an eighth taken by the ten largest. The specimen sequenced was PBMCs. The V call is TRBV11-2, the J call TRBJ2-3; a weak D match, TRBD2 (5 bases). The sequence came from a male donor in good health and CMV-seropositive. CDR3 DNA: TGTGCCAGCATGGTAGCGCGCACAGATACGCAGTATTTT. As protein: CASMVARTDTQYF.